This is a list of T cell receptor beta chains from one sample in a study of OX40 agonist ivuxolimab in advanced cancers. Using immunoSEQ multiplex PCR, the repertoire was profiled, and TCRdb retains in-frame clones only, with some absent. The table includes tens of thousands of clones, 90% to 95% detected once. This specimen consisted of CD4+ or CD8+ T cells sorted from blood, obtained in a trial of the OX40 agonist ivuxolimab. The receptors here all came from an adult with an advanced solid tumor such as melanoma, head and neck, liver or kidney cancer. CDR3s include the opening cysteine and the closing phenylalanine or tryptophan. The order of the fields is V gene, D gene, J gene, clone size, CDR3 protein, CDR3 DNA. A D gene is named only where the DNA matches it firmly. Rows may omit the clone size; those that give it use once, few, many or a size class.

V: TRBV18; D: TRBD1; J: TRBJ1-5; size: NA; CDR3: CASSPTGGLGPQHF; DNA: TGTGCCAGCTCACCGACAGGGGGACTCGGACCCCAGCATTTT
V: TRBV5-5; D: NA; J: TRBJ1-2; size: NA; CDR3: CASSLDGTPAGGYTF; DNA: TGTGCCAGCAGCTTGGATGGGACTCCGGCGGGAGGCTACACCTTC
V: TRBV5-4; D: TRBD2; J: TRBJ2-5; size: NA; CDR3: CASSLARGGEETQYF; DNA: TGTGCCAGCAGCTTGGCTCGCGGGGGGGAAGAGACCCAGTACTTC
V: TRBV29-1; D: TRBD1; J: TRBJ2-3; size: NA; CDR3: CSVLGGTGGTDTQYF; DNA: TGCAGCGTTTTAGGGGGGACAGGGGGCACAGATACGCAGTATTTT
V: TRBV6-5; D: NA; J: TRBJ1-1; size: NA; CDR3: CASSFQPGQNTEAFF; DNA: TGTGCCAGCAGTTTTCAACCGGGACAGAACACTGAAGCTTTCTTT
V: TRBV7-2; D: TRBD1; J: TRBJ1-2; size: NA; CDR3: CASSFPSGGHGYTF; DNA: TGTGCCAGCAGCTTCCCCTCAGGGGGACATGGCTACACCTTC
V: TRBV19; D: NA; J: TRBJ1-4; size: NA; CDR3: CASSRRAIATNEKLFF; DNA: TGTGCCAGTAGTCGACGGGCCATTGCAACTAATGAAAAACTGTTTTTT
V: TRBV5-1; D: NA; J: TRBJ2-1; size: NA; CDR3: CASSLAGRYNEQFF; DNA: TGCGCCAGCAGCTTGGCCGGGAGATACAATGAGCAGTTCTTC
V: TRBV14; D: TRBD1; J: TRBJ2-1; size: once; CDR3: CASSQDRTGAYNEQFF; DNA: TGTGCCAGCAGCCAAGATCGGACAGGGGCCTACAATGAGCAGTTCTTC
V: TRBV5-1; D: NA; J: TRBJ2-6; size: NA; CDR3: CASNPVSSGANVLTF; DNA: TGCGCCAGCAATCCGGTGAGCTCTGGGGCCAACGTCCTGACTTTC
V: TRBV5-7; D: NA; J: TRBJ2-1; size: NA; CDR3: CASSLGQVLF; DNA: TGTGCCAGCAGCTTGGGACAAGTGCTCTTC
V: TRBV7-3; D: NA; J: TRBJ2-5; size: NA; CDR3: CASSRGSGETQYF; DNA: TGTGCCAGCAGCCGGGGGAGCGGGGAGACCCAGTACTTC
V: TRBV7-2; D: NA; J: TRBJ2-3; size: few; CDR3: CASSSYTDTQYF; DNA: TGTGCCAGCAGCTCTTACACAGATACGCAGTATTTT
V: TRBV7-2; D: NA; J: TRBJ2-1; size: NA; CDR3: CASSLVLGAYNEQFF; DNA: TGTGCCAGCAGCTTAGTACTGGGGGCCTACAATGAGCAGTTCTTC
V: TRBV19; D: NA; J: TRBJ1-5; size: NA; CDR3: CASSTRPVRDQPQHF; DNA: TGTGCCAGTAGTACCCGGCCAGTCAGAGATCAGCCCCAGCATTTT
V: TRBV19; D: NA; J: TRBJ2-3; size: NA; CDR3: CASSIARSGTDTQYF; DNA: TGTGCCAGTAGTATAGCGCGGTCTGGTACAGATACGCAGTATTTT
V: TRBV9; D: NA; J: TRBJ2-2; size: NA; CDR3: CASSVAGAVTGELFF; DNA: TGTGCCAGCAGCGTAGCGGGAGCGGTCACCGGGGAGCTGTTTTTT
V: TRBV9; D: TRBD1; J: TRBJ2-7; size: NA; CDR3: CARCPETGLHDYEQYF; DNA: TGTGCCAGATGTCCGGAGACAGGGTTACATGACTACGAGCAGTACTTC
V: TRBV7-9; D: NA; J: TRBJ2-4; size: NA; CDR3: CASSLDGLGLKGAKNIQYF; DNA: TGTGCCAGCAGCTTGGATGGCTTGGGACTCAAGGGGGCCAAAAACATTCAGTACTTC
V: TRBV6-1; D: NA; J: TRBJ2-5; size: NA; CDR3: CASSEVPVSETQYF; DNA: TGTGCCAGCAGTGAAGTTCCAGTCTCGGAGACCCAGTACTTC
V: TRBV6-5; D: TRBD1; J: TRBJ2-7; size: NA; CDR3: CASSSPRQGSSYEQYF; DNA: TGTGCCAGCAGTTCCCCTCGACAGGGGTCATCCTACGAGCAGTACTTC
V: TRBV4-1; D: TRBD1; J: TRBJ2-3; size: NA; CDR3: CASSHPGQGATDTQYF; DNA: TGCGCCAGCAGCCACCCCGGACAGGGGGCAACAGATACGCAGTATTTT
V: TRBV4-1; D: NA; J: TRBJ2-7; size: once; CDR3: CASSHSATTYEQYF; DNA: TGCGCCAGCAGCCACTCAGCGACTACCTACGAGCAGTACTTC
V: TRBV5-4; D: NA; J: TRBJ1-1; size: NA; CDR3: CASSRDTMNTEAFF; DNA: TGTGCCAGCAGCCGGGACACTATGAACACTGAAGCTTTCTTT
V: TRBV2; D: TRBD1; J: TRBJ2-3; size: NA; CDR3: CASSRQGFSTDTQYF; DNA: TGTGCCAGCAGCCGACAGGGGTTCAGCACAGATACGCAGTATTTT
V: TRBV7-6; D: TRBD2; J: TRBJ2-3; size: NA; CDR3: CASSFGTSGGLGGADTQYF; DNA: TGTGCCAGCAGCTTCGGGACTAGCGGGGGCCTAGGAGGCGCAGATACGCAGTATTTT
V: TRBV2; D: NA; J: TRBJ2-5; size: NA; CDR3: CASSVRLGETQYF; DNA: TGTGCCAGCAGTGTAAGGTTGGGAGAGACCCAGTACTTC
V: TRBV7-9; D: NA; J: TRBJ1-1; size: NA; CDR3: CASRGQMNTEAFF; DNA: TGTGCCAGCAGAGGACAGATGAACACTGAAGCTTTCTTT
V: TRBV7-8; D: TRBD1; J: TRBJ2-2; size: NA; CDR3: CASSVNRGRNTGELFF; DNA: TGTGCCAGCAGCGTTAACAGGGGGAGGAACACCGGGGAGCTGTTTTTT
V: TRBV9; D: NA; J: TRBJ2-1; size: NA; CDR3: CASSVIGTLAGNEQFF; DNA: TGTGCCAGCAGCGTCATCGGGACGTTAGCCGGCAATGAGCAGTTCTTC
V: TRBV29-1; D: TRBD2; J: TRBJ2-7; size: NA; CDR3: CSVGLFAGGPGEQYF; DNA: TGCAGCGTGGGGTTGTTTGCGGGAGGGCCGGGCGAGCAGTACTTC
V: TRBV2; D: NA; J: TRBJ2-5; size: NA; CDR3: CASSRVTNQETQYF; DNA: TGTGCCAGCAGTCGAGTGACCAACCAAGAGACCCAGTACTTC
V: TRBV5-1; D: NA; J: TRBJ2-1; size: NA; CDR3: CASSLAPYPEQFF; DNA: TGCGCCAGCAGCTTGGCTCCGTACCCTGAGCAGTTCTTC
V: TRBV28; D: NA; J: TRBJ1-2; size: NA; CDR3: CASNPGGPNYGYTF; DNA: TGTGCCAGCAACCCGGGGGGGCCTAACTATGGCTACACCTTC
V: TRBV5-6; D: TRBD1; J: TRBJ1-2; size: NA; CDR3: CASSLVEGGRTGYTF; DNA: TGTGCCAGCAGCTTGGTGGAAGGGGGCAGGACTGGCTACACCTTC
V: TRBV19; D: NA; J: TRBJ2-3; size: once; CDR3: CASSPRTDTQYF; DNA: TGTGCCAGTAGTCCTCGAACAGATACGCAGTATTTT
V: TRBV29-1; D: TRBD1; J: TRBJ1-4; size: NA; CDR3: CSVAGQGYPGGEKLFF; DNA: TGCAGCGTTGCGGGACAGGGTTATCCTGGGGGGGAAAAACTGTTTTTT
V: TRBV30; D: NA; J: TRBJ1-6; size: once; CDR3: CAWSVPQGYRNSPLHF; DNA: TGTGCCTGGAGTGTCCCCCAAGGTTACCGGAATTCACCCCTCCACTTT
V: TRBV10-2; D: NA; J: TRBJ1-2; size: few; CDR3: CASSETERAYGYTF; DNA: TGCGCCAGCAGTGAGACAGAGAGAGCTTATGGCTACACCTTC
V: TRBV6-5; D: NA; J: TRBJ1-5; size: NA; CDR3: CASSRNRGNQPQHF; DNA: TGTGCCAGCAGCAGGAATAGGGGCAATCAGCCCCAGCATTTT
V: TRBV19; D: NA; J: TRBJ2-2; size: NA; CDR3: CASSTNTGELFF; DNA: TGTGCCAGTAGTACGAACACCGGGGAGCTGTTTTTT
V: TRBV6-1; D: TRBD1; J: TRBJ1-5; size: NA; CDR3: CASSDRDRGFSSNQPQHF; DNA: TGTGCCAGCAGTGACCGGGACAGGGGGTTTTCTAGCAATCAGCCCCAGCATTTT
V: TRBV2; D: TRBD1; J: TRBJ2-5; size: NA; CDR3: CASSIVQGETQYF; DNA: TGTGCCAGCAGTATAGTACAGGGGGAGACCCAGTACTTC
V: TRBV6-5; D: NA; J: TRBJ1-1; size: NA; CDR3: CASSYMGGTEAFF; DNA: TGTGCCAGCAGTTACATGGGGGGCACTGAAGCTTTCTTT
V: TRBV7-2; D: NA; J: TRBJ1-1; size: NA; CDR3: CASSPAGGYTEAFF; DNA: TGTGCCAGCAGCCCTGCGGGGGGGTACACTGAAGCTTTCTTT
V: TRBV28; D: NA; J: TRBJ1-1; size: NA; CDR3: CASSPSLGTEAFF; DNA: TGTGCCAGCAGCCCTAGCCTGGGGACTGAAGCTTTCTTT
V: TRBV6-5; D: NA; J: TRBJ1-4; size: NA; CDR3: CASRRQVGEKLFF; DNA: TGTGCCAGCAGACGACAGGTTGGCGAAAAACTGTTTTTT
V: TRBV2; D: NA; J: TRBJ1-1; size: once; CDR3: CASSLDRFNEAFF; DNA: TGTGCCAGCAGTCTAGACAGGTTCAATGAAGCTTTCTTT
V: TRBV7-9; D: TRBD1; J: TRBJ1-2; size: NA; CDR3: CASSNQGTGNYGYTF; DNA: TGTGCCAGCAGCAACCAGGGGACAGGGAACTATGGCTACACCTTC
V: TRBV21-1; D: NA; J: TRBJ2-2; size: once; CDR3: CASSMRGGTAADTGELFF; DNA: TGTGCCAGCAGCATGAGAGGTGGGACAGCCGCGGACACCGGGGAGCTGTTTTTT
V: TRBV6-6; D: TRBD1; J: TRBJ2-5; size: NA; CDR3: CASSQPDRVETQYF; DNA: TGTGCCAGCAGCCAACCCGACAGGGTCGAGACCCAGTACTTC
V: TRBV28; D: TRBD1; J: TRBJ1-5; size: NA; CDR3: CASSLAGGNQPQHF; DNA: TGTGCCAGCAGTTTAGCAGGGGGTAATCAGCCCCAGCATTTT
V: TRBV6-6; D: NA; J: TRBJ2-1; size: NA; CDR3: CASSHDYNEQFF; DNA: TGTGCCAGCAGTCACGACTACAATGAGCAGTTCTTC